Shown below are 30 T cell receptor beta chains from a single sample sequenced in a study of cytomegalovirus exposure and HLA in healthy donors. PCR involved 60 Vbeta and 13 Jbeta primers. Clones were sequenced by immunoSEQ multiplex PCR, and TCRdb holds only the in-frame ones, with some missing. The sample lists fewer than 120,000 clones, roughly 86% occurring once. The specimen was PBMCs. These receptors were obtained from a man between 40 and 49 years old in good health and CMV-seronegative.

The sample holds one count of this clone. CDR3 bases: TGTGCCAGCTCACCAGGGGGGTTGGGTTCGCCCCTCCACTTT. Translating gives CASSPGGLGSPLHF. The rearrangement uses TRBV18 and TRBJ1-6; TRBD1 might be the D (5 bases). The V and J ends lost 2 bases and 13 bases respectively, with 15 bases between them. Germline assignment: CDR1 KGHSH and CDR2 LQKENI. The length of the CDR3 is 14 residues.

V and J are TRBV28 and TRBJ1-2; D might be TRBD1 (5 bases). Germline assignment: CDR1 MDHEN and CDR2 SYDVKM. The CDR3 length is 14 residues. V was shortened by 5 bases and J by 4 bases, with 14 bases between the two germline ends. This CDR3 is CASSLGGEGYGYTF. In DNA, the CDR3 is TGTGCCAGCAGTCTGGGGGGGGAAGGCTATGGCTACACCTTC.

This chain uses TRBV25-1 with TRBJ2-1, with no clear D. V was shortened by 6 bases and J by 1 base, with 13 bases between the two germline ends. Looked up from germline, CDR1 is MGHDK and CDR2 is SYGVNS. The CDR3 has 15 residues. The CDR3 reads CASSLLDSSYNEQFF. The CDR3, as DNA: TGTGCCAGCAGCCTTTTAGACTCTTCCTACAATGAGCAGTTCTTC.

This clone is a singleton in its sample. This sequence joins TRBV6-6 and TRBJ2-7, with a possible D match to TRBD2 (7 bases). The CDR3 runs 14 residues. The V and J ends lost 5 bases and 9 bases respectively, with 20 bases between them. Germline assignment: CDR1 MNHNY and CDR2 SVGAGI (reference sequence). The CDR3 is CASSQQGLLLGQYF. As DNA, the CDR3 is TGTGCCAGCAGTCAACAGGGACTACTTCTCGGGCAGTACTTC.

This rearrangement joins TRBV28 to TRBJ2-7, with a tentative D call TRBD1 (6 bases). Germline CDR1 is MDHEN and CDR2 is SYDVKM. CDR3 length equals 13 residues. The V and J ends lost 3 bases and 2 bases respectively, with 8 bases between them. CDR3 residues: CASSLGAAYEQYF. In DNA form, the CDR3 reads TGTGCCAGCAGTTTGGGGGCAGCCTACGAGCAGTACTTC.

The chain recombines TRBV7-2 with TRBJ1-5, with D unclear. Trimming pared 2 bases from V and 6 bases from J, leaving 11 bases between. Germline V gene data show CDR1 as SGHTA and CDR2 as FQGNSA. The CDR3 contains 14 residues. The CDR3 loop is CASSLHTVRQPQHF. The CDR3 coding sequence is TGTGCCAGCAGCTTACATACAGTCCGTCAGCCCCAGCATTTT. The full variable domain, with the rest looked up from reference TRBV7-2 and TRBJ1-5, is GAGVSQSPSNKVTEKGKDVELRCDPISGHTALYWYRQSLGQGLEFLIYFQGNSAPDKSGLPSDRFSAERTGGSVSTLTIQRTQQEDSAVYLCASSLHTVRQPQHFGDGTRLSIL.

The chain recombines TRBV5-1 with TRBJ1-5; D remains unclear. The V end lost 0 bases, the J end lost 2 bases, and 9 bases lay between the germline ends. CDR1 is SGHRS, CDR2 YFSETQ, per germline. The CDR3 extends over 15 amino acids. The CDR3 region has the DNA TGCGCCAGCAGCTTGGGCCCGGAGGGCAATCAGCCCCAGCATTTT. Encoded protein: CASSLGPEGNQPQHF.

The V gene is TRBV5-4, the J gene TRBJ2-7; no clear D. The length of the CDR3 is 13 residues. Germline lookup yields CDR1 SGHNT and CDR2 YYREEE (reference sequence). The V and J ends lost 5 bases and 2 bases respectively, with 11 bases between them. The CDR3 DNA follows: TGTGCCAGCAGTAGCCCTCTCACCTACGAGCAGTACTTC. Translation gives CASSSPLTYEQYF.

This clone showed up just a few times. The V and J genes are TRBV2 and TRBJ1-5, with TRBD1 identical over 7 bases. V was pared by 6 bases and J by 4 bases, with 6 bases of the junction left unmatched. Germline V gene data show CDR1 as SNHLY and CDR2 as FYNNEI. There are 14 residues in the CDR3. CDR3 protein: CASRLPGQNQPQHF. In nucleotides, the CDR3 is TGTGCCAGCAGACTTCCGGGACAGAATCAGCCCCAGCATTTT.

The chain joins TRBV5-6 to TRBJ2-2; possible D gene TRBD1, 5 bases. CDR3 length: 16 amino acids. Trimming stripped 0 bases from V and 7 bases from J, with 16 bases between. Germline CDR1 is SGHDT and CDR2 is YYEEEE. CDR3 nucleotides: TGTGCCAGCAGCTTGGCGGTCAGGGTTTCAGGCGGGGAGCTGTTTTTT. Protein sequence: CASSLAVRVSGGELFF.

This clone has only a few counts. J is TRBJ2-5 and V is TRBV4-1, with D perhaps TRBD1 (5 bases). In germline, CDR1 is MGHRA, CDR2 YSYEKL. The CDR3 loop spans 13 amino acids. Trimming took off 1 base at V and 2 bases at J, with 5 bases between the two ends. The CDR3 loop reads CASSQGQQETQYF. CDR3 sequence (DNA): TGCGCCAGCAGCCAAGGACAGCAAGAGACCCAGTACTTC.

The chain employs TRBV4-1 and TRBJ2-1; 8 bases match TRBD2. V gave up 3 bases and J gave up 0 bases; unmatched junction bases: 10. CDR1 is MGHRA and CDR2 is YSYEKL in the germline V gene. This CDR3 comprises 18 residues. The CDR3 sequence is CASSHRGRGASSYNEQFF. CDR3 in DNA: TGCGCCAGCAGCCATAGAGGGCGGGGGGCGAGCTCCTACAATGAGCAGTTCTTC.

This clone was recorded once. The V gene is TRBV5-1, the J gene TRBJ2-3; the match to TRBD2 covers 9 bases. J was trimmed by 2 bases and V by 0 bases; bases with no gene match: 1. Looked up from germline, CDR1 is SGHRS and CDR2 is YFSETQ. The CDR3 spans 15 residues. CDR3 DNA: TGCGCCAGCAGCTTGGAGGGACTAGCCACAGATACGCAGTATTTT. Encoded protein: CASSLEGLATDTQYF. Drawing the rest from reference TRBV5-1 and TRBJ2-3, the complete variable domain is KAGVTQTPRYLIKTRGQQVTLSCSPISGHRSVSWYQQTPGQGLQFLFEYFSETQRNKGNFPGRFSGRQFSNSRSEMNVSTLELGDSALYLCASSLEGLATDTQYFGPGTRLTVL.

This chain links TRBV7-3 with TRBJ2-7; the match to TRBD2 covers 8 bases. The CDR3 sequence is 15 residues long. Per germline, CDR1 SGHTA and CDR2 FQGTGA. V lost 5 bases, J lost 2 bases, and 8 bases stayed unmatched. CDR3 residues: CASSLAAGVAYEQYF. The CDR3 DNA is TGTGCCAGCAGCCTCGCAGCGGGAGTTGCCTACGAGCAGTACTTC.

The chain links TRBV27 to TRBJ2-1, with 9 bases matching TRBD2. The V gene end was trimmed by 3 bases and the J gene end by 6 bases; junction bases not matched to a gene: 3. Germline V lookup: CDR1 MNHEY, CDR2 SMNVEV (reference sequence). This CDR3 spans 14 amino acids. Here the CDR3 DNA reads TGTGCCAGCAGTTTTCGGCGGGGGGGCAATGAGCAGTTCTTC. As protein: CASSFRRGGNEQFF.

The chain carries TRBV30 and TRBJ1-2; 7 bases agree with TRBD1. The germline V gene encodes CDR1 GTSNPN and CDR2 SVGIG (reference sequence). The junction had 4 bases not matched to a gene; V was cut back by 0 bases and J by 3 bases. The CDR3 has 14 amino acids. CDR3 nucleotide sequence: TGTGCCTGGAGTGTAATAGGGGGCTACTATGGCTACACCTTC. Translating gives CAWSVIGGYYGYTF.

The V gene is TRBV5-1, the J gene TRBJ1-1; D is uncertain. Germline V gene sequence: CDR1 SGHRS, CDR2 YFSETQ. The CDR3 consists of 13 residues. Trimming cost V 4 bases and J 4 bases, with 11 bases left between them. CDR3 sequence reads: CASSVDGPTEAFF. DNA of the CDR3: TGCGCCAGCAGCGTGGACGGTCCCACTGAAGCTTTCTTT.

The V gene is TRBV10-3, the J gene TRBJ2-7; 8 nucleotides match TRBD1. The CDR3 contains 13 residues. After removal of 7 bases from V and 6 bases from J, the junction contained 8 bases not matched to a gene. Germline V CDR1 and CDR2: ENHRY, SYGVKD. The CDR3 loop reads CAITSLQGGEQYF. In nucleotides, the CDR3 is TGTGCCATCACCTCGCTACAGGGGGGCGAGCAGTACTTC.

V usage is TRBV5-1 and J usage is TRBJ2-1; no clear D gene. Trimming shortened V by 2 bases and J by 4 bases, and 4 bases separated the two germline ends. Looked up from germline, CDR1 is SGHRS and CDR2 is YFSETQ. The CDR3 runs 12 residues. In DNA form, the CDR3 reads TGCGCCAGCAGCTTACAATACAATGAGCAGTTCTTC. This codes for CASSLQYNEQFF.

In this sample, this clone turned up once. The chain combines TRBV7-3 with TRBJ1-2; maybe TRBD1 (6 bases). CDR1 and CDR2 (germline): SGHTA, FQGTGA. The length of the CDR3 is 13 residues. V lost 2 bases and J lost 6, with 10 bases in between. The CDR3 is CASSLWAGDGYTF. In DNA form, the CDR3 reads TGTGCCAGCAGCTTATGGGCAGGGGATGGCTACACCTTC.

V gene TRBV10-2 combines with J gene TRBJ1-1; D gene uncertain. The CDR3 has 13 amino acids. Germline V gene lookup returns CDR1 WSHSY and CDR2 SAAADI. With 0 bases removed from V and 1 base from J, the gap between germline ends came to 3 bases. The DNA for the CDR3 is TGCGCCAGCAGTGAGTCCCGGAACACTGAAGCTTTCTTT. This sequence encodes CASSESRNTEAFF.

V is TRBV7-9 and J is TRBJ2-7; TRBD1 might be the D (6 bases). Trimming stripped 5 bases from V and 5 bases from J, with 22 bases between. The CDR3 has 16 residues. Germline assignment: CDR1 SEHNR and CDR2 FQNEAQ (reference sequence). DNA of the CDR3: TGTGCCAGCAGCCTCCGCTTAGTTCAGGGGATCAACGAGCAGTACTTC. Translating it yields CASSLRLVQGINEQYF.

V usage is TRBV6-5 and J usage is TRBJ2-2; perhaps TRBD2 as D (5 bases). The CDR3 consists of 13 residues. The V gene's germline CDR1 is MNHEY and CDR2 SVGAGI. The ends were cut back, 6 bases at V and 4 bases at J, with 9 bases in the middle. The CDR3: CASSGLRTGELFF. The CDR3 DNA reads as TGTGCCAGCAGCGGACTCCGCACCGGGGAGCTGTTTTTT.

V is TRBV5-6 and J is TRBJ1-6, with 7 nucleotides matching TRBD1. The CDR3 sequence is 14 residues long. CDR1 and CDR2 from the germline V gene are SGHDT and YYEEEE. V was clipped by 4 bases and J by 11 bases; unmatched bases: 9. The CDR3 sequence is CASSPSGGRPPLHF. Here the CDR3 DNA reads TGTGCCAGCAGCCCGTCAGGGGGTCGTCCACCCCTCCACTTT.

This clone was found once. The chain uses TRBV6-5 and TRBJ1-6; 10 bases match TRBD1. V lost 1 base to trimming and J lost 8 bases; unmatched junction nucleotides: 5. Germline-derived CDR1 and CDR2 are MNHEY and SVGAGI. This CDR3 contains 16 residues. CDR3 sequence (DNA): TGTGCCAGCAGTTACTACCTCGGGACAGGGGATTCACCCCTCCACTTT. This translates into CASSYYLGTGDSPLHF.

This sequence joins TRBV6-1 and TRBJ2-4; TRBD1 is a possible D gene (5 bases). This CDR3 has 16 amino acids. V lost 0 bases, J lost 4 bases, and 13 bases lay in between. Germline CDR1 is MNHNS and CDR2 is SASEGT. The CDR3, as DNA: TGTGCCAGCAGTGAAGCGAGCTGGACAATAAAAAACATTCAGTACTTC. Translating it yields CASSEASWTIKNIQYF.

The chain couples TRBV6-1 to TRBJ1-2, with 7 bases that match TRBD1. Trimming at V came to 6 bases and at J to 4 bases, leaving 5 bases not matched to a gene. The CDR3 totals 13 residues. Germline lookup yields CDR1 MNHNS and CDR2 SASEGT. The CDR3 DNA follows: TGTGCCAGCAGCCTTGGACAGGCCTATGGCTACACCTTC. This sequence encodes CASSLGQAYGYTF.

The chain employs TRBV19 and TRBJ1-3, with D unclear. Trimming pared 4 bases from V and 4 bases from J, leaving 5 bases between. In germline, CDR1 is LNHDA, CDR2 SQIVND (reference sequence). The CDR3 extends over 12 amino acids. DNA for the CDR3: TGTGCCAGTAGTAACTCCGGAAACACCATATATTTT. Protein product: CASSNSGNTIYF.

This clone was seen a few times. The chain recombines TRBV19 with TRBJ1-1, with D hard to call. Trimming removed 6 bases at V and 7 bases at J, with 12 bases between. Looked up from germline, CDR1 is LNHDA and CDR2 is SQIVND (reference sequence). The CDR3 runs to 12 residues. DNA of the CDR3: TGTGCCAGTAGCCCGAGGACTGTTGAAGCTTTCTTT. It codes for CASSPRTVEAFF.

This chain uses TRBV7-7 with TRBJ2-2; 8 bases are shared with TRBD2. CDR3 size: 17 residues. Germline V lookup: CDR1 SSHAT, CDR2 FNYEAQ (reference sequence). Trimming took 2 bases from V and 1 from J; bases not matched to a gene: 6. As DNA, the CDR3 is TGTGCCAGCAGCTTAACGGGAGCGGGGGAGAACACCGGGGAGCTGTTTTTT. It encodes CASSLTGAGENTGELFF. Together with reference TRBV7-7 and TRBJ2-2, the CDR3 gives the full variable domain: GAGVSQSPRYKVTKRGQDVTLRCDPISSHATLYWYQQALGQGPEFLTYFNYEAQPDKSGLPSDRFSAERPEGSISTLTIQRTEQRDSAMYRCASSLTGAGENTGELFFGEGSRLTVL.